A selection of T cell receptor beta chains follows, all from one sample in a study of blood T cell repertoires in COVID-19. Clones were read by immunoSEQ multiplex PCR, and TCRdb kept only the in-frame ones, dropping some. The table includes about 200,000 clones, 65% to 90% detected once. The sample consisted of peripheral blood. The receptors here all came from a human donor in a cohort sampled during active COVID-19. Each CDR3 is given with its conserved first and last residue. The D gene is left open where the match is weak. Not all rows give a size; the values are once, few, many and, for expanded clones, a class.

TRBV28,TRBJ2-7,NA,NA,CASSLRLAYEQYF,TGTGCCAGCAGTTTAAGACTAGCCTACGAGCAGTACTTC
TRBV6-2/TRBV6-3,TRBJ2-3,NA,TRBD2,CASTPLGLAGAPDTQYF,TGTGCCAGCACCCCTCTCGGACTAGCGGGAGCACCCGATACGCAGTATTTT
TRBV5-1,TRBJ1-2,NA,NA,CASSPPALTEGALYGYTF,TGCGCCAGCAGCCCCCCGGCCCTCACAGAAGGGGCCCTCTATGGCTACACCTTC
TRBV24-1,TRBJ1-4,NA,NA,CATSVGGHSPKLFF,TGTGCCACCAGTGTCGGGGGGCATTCTCCAAAACTGTTTTTT
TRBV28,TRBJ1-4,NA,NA,CASRPGTVIWKLFF,TGTGCCAGCAGGCCCGGGACTGTAATTTGGAAACTGTTTTTT
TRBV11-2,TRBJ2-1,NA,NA,CASSLGASSEQFF,TGTGCCAGCAGCTTAGGGGCTAGCTCGGAGCAGTTCTTC
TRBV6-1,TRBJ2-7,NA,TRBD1,CASSEGTGLSYEQYF,TGTGCCAGCAGTGAAGGGACAGGACTCTCCTACGAGCAGTACTTC
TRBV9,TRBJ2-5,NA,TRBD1,CASSVDGQGLTQYF,TGTGCCAGCAGCGTAGATGGACAGGGTTTGACCCAGTACTTC
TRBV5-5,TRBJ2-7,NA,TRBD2,CASSLFSSGRSHEQYF,TGTGCCAGCAGCTTGTTCAGTAGCGGGAGATCCCACGAGCAGTACTTC
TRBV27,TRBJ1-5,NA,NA,CASSLSGRGDSNQPQHF,TGTGCCAGCAGTTTATCGGGCAGGGGAGATAGCAATCAGCCCCAGCATTTT
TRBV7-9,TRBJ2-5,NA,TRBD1,CASSWGQGETQYF,TGTGCCAGCAGCTGGGGACAGGGAGAGACCCAGTACTTC
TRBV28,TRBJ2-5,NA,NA,CASSTRDSGQETQYF,TGTGCCAGCAGTACTCGGGACTCAGGCCAAGAGACCCAGTACTTC
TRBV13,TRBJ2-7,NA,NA,CASSLRGYEQYF,TGTGCCAGCAGCTTACGAGGGTACGAGCAGTACTTC
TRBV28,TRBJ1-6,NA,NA,CATGSSYNSPLHF,TGTGCCACCGGGAGCTCCTATAATTCACCCCTCCACTTT
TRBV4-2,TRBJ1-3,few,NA,CASSQEQNSGNTIYF,TGTGCCAGCAGCCAAGAACAGAACTCTGGAAACACCATATATTTT
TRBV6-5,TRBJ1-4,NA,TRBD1,CASSYAKGAREKLFF,TGTGCCAGCAGTTACGCAAAGGGGGCTCGAGAAAAACTGTTTTTT
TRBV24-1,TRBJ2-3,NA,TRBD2,CATSDLGGLAGDPDTQYF,TGTGCCACCAGTGATTTAGGGGGACTAGCGGGAGACCCAGATACGCAGTATTTT
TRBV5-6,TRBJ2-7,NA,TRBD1,CASSFFDRAPEQYF,TGTGCCAGCAGCTTCTTTGACAGGGCCCCCGAGCAGTACTTC
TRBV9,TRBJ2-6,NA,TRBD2,CASSVRGRGGANVLTF,TGTGCCAGCAGCGTGCGCGGGAGGGGTGGGGCCAACGTCCTGACTTTC
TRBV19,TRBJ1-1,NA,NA,CASSFRGNTEAFF,TGTGCCAGTAGTTTTCGGGGGAACACTGAAGCTTTCTTT
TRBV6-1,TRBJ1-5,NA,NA,CASSEIGNQPQHF,TGTGCCAGCAGTGAGATAGGCAATCAGCCCCAGCATTTT
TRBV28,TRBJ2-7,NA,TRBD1,CASTTRTGLHEQYF,TGTGCCAGCACCACACGGACAGGGCTCCACGAGCAGTACTTC
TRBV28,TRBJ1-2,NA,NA,CASSSPLGDGYTF,TGTGCCAGCAGTTCTCCCCTCGGGGATGGCTACACCTTC
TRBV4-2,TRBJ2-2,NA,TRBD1,CASSQVAGGPGELFF,TGTGCCAGCAGCCAAGTAGCAGGGGGCCCCGGGGAGCTGTTTTTT
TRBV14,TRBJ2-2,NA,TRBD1,CASSLLSDRRSTGELFF,TGTGCCAGCAGCCTTCTCTCGGACAGGAGGAGCACCGGGGAGCTGTTTTTT
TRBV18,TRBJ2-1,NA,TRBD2,CASSPALAVVSYNEQFF,TGTGCCAGCTCACCCGCCCTAGCGGTAGTCTCCTACAATGAGCAGTTCTTC
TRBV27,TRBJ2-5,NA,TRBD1,CASSPDQGAWGQETQYF,TGTGCCAGCAGCCCCGATCAGGGGGCTTGGGGTCAAGAGACCCAGTACTTC
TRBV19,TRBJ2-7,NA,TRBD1,CASSIEGTGASYEQYF,TGTGCCAGTAGTATAGAAGGGACAGGGGCATCCTACGAGCAGTACTTC
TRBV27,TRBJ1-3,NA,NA,CASYTSAGNTIYF,TGTGCCAGCTATACAAGCGCTGGAAACACCATATATTTT
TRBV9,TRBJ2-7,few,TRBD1,CASSAGQGLDEQYF,TGTGCCAGCAGCGCGGGACAGGGGTTGGACGAGCAGTACTTC
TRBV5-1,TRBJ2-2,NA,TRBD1,CASSFSRTGVDGELFF,TGCGCCAGCAGCTTCTCACGGACAGGGGTAGACGGGGAGCTGTTTTTT
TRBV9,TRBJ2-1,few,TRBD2,CASSAQRGDNEQFF,TGTGCCAGCAGCGCCCAGCGGGGGGACAATGAGCAGTTCTTC
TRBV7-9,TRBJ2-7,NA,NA,CASSLGLDNYEQYF,TGTGCCAGCAGCTTAGGCCTAGATAACTACGAGCAGTACTTC
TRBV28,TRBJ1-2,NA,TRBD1,CASRLQDRVGRDGYTF,TGTGCCAGCAGACTTCAAGACAGGGTTGGTAGGGACGGCTACACCTTC
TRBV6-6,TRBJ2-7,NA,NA,CASSQVWESYEQYF,TGTGCCAGCAGCCAGGTTTGGGAGTCCTACGAGCAGTACTTC
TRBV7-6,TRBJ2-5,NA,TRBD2,CASIPNGGGRTQYF,TGTGCCAGCATCCCAAACGGGGGAGGGCGGACCCAGTACTTC
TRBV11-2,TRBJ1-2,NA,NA,CASSLAGSSYGYTF,TGTGCCAGCAGCTTGGCAGGATCATCTTATGGCTACACCTTC
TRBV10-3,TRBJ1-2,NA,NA,CAISEGTAGVGYGYTF,TGTGCCATCAGTGAAGGGACGGCAGGGGTAGGCTATGGCTACACCTTC
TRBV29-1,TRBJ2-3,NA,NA,CSADYVTDTQYF,TGCAGCGCGGACTACGTAACAGATACGCAGTATTTT
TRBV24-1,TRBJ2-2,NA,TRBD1,CATSDPKGQGITGELFF,TGTGCCACCAGTGACCCGAAGGGACAGGGTATCACCGGGGAGCTGTTTTTT
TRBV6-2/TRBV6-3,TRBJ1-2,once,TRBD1,CASSLQGAQDGYTF,TGTGCCAGCAGCCTACAGGGGGCGCAGGATGGCTACACCTTC
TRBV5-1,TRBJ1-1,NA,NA,CASSAVGGTEAFF,TGCGCCAGCAGCGCGGTCGGGGGCACTGAAGCTTTCTTT
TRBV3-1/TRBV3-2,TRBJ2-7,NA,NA,CASSQGPGSSYEQYF,TGTGCCAGCAGCCAAGGTCCGGGGAGCAGCTACGAGCAGTACTTC
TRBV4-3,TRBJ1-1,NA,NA,CASSQDIGTENWNTEAFF,TGCGCCAGCAGCCAAGATATCGGGACTGAAAATTGGAACACTGAAGCTTTCTTT